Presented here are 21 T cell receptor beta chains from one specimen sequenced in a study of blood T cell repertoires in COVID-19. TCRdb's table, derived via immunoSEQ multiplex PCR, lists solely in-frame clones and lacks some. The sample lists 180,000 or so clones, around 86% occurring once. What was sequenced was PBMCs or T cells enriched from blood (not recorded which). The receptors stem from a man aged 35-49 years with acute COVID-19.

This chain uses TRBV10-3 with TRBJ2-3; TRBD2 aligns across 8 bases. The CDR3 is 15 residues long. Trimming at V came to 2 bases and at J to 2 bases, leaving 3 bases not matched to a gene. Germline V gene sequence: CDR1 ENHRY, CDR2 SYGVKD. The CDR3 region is CAISEGSGDTDTQYF. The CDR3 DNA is TGTGCCATCAGTGAGGGTAGCGGGGACACAGATACGCAGTATTTT.

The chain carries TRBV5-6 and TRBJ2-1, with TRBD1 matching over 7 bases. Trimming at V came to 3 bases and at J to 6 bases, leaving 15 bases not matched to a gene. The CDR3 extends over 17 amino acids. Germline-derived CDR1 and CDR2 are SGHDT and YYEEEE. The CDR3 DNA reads TGTGCCAGCAGCTCGACTCGGGACAGAATGTTGGGCAATGAGCAGTTCTTC. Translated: CASSSTRDRMLGNEQFF.

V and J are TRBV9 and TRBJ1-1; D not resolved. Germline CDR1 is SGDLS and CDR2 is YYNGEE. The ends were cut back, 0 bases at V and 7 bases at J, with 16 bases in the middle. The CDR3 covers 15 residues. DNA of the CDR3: TGTGCCAGCAGCGTAGGAGGAGGGAGGGCAGATGAAGCTTTCTTT. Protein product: CASSVGGGRADEAFF.

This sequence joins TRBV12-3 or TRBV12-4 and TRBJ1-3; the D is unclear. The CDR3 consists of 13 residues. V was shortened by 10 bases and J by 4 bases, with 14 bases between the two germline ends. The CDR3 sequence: CATMIEVGNTIYF. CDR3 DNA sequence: TGTGCCACTATGATTGAAGTAGGAAACACCATATATTTT.

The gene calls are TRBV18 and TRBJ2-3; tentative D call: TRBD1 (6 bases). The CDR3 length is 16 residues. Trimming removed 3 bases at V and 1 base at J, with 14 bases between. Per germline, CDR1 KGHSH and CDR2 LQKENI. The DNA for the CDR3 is TGTGCCAGCTCACCCAGCTCAGGGGTGGGCACAGATACGCAGTATTTT. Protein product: CASSPSSGVGTDTQYF.

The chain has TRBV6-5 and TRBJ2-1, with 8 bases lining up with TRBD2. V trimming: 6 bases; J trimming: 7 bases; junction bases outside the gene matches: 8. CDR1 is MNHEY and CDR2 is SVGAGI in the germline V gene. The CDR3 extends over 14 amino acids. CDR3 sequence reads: CASRSSGSRNEQFF. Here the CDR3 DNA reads TGTGCCAGCAGGTCGAGCGGGAGTAGGAATGAGCAGTTCTTC.

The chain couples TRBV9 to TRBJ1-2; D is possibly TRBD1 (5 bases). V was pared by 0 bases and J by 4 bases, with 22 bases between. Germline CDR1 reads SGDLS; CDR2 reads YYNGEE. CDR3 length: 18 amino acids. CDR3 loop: CASSVAEDRRGRSYGYTF. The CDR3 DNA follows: TGTGCCAGCAGCGTAGCAGAGGATCGGAGGGGACGGAGCTATGGCTACACCTTC.

Here the CDR3 reads CASIQNTEAFF. The CDR3 nucleotides are TGTGCCAGTATTCAGAACACTGAAGCTTTCTTT. The chain recombines TRBV19 with TRBJ1-1; D unresolved. Trimming took 7 bases from V and 1 from J, leaving 4 bases between them. CDR1 and CDR2 (germline): LNHDA, SQIVND (reference sequence). The CDR3 is 11 residues long.

CDR3 loop: CASSLSPTSGRLDTQYF. As DNA, the CDR3 is TGTGCCAGCAGTTTATCCCCGACTAGCGGGAGATTGGATACGCAGTATTTT. The chain combines TRBV27 with TRBJ2-3; TRBD2 aligns across 12 bases. CDR1 and CDR2 (germline): MNHEY, SMNVEV (reference sequence). Germline trimming cut 0 bases from V and 6 bases from J; bases unmatched to any gene: 7. This CDR3 contains 17 residues.

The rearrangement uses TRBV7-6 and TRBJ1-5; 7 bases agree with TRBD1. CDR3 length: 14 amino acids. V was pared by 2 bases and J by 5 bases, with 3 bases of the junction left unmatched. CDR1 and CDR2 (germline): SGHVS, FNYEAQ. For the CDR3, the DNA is TGTGCCAGCAGCTTAAGGGGGCGGGATCAGCCCCAGCATTTT. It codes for CASSLRGRDQPQHF.

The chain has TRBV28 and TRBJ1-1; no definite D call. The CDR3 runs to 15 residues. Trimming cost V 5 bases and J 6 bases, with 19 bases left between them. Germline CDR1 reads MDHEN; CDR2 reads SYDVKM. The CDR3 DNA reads TGTGCCAGCAGTATCCTAGGTCAGAAGGCTGCTGAAGCTTTCTTT. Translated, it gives CASSILGQKAAEAFF.

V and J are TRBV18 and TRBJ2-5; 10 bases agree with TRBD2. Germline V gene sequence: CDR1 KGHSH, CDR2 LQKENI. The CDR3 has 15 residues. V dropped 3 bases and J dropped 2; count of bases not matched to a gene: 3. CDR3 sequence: CASSPDSGGQETQYF. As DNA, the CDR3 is TGTGCCAGCTCACCCGATAGCGGGGGGCAAGAGACCCAGTACTTC.

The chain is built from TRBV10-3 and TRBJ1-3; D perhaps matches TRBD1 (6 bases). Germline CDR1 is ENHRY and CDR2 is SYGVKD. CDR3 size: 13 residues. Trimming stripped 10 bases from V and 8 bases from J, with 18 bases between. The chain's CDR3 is CATSVGPGDTIYF. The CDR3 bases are TGTGCCACCTCCGTGGGCCCAGGGGACACCATATATTTT.

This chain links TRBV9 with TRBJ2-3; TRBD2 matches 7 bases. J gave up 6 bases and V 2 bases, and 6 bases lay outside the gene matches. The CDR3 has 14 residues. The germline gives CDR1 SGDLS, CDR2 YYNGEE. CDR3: CASSVSSGSDTQYF. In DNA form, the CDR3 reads TGTGCCAGCAGCGTCTCTAGCGGCTCGGATACGCAGTATTTT.

The CDR3 bases are TGTGCCAGCAGCCGGATCCTGCGGGGGGCTTCCTACAATGAGCAGTTCTTC. Translating it yields CASSRILRGASYNEQFF. V is TRBV3-1 (or the pseudogene TRBV3-2) and J is TRBJ2-1; 8 bases fit TRBD2. Germline trimming cut 4 bases from V and 1 base from J; bases unmatched to any gene: 9. Germline V gene lookup returns CDR1 LGHDT and CDR2 YNNKEL (reference sequence). There are 17 residues in the CDR3.

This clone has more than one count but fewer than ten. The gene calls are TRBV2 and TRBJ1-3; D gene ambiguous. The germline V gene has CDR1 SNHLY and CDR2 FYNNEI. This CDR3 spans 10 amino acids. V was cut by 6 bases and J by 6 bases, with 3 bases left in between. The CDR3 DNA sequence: TGTGCCAGCAGCATAAACACCATATATTTT. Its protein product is CASSINTIYF. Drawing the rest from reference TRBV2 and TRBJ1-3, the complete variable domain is EPEVTQTPSHQVTQMGQEVILRCVPISNHLYFYWYRQILGQKVEFLVSFYNNEISEKSEIFDDQFSVERPDGSNFTLKIRSTKLEDSAMYFCASSINTIYFGEGSWLTVV.

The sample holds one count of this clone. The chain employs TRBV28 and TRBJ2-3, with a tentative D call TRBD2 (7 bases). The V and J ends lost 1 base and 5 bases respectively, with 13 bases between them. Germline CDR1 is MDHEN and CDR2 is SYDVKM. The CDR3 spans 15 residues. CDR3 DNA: TGTGCCAGCAGTTTATTGGGGGGGGCGGAAGATACGCAGTATTTT. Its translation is CASSLLGGAEDTQYF.

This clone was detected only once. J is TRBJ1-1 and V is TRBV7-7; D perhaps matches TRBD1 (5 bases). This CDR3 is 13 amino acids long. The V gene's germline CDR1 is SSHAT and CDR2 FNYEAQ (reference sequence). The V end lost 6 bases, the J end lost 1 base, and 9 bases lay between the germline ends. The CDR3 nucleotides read TGTGCCAGCAGTAACGGACAGAACACTGAAGCTTTCTTT. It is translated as CASSNGQNTEAFF.

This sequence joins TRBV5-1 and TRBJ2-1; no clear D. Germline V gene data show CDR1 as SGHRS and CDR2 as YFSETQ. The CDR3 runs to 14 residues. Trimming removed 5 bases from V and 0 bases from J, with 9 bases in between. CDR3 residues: CASSPVSSYNEQFF. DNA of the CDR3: TGCGCCAGCAGTCCGGTTAGCTCCTACAATGAGCAGTTCTTC. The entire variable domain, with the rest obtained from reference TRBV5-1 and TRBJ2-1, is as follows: KAGVTQTPRYLIKTRGQQVTLSCSPISGHRSVSWYQQTPGQGLQFLFEYFSETQRNKGNFPGRFSGRQFSNSRSEMNVSTLELGDSALYLCASSPVSSYNEQFFGPGTRLTVL.

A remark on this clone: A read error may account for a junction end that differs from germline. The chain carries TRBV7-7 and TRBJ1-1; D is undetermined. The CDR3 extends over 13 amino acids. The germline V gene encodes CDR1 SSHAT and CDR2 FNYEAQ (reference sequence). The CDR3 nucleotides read TGTGCTAGCAGCTCCGGGTTGAACACTGAAGCTTTCTTT. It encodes CASSSGLNTEAFF.

In DNA form, the CDR3 reads TGTGCCAGCTCACCAAACCTAGAGTACTACGAGCAGTACTTC. This codes for CASSPNLEYYEQYF. The chain has TRBV18 and TRBJ2-7; unclear D gene. From germline, CDR1 is KGHSH and CDR2 LQKENI. Trimming shortened V by 2 bases and J by 3 bases, and 11 bases separated the two germline ends. This CDR3 contains 14 residues.